The T cell receptor beta chain under discussion was sequenced for a study of T cells in tuberculosis. Findings of the study overall: Smaller distances to GMM-specific TCRs suggested their expansion in active tuberculosis.

Time point noted: new active TB diagnosis, blood taken before or within 7 days of starting treatment. TCRdb keeps only in-frame clones here, not all; method: immunoSEQ multiplex PCR. The sample has over 25,000 clones; 92% are singletons. With regard to this clone: What it recognizes is unknown.

This CDR3 comprises 13 residues. The V and J ends lost 5 bases and 3 bases respectively, with 10 bases between them. Germline lookup yields CDR1 SGHRS and CDR2 YFSETQ. The J gene is TRBJ2-3, the V gene TRBV5-1, with a tentative D call TRBD2 (5 bases). The sample here was PBMCs, taken at tuberculosis diagnosis. This TCR came from an adult with tuberculosis. Some clones in this sample may be carry-over from other donors' samples. The CDR3 spells CASREDLTDTQYF. The CDR3 DNA reads TGCGCCAGCAGGGAGGATCTTACAGATACGCAGTATTTT.